This T cell receptor (beta chain) was captured by sequencing in a study of cytomegalovirus exposure and HLA in healthy donors. For this clone: Its cognate antigen is unknown.

Per the germline V gene, CDR1 is LGHNA and CDR2 is YNFKEQ. The V and J ends lost 1 base and 1 base, in that order; junction bases with no gene match: 11. This CDR3 has 19 amino acids. Study-wide results and caveats: Some V segments could not be told apart, so they were left out, TRBV6-2 and TRBV6-3 among them. It was taken for granted in presence/absence analyses that sequencing depth across donors was roughly uniform.

This PCR relied on a set of 60 Vbeta primers and 13 Jbeta primers. The method was immunoSEQ multiplex PCR; TCRdb's version includes in-frame clones alone and lacks a portion of them. The sample yields approximately 75,000 clones, 74% seen once. This TCR was sampled from a woman aged 55-70 years in good health and CMV-seropositive. J is TRBJ2-7 and V is TRBV4-2; TRBD2 aligns across 12 bases. Sequencing was done on a sample of PBMCs. Here the CDR3 reads CASSQGRLAGAIPSYEQYF. CDR3 DNA: TGTGCCAGCAGCCAAGGAAGACTAGCGGGGGCCATTCCGTCCTACGAGCAGTACTTC.